The clone carrying this T cell receptor (beta chain) was seen a single time. Some clones are missing from TCRdb's copy, which holds only in-frame ones; the method was immunoSEQ multiplex PCR. The sample includes over 150,000 clones, about 82% seen only once; the top ten take about 7.3%. The sample originates from a study of blood T cell repertoires in COVID-19. CDR1 and CDR2 from the germline V gene are MNHEY and SVGAGI. The CDR3 runs 14 residues. Trimming stripped 6 bases from V and 3 bases from J, with 14 bases between. The V call is TRBV6-5, the J call TRBJ1-1; D possibly corresponds to TRBD1 (5 bases). Input material: peripheral blood. This sequence originates from a man aged 45-65 years with active or convalescent COVID-19. CDR3 DNA: TGTGCCAGCAGACAAAATGCGGGGGACACTGAAGCTTTCTTT. Translated: CASRQNAGDTEAFF.